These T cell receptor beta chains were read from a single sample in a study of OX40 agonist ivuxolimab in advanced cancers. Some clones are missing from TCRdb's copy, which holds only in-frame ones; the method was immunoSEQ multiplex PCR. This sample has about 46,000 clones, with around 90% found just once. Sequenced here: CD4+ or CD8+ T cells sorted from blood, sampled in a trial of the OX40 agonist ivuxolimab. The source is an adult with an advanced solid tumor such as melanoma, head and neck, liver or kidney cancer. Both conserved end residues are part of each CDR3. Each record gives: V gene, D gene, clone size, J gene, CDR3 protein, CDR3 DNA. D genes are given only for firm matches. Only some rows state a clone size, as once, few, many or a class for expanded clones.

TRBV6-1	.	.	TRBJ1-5	CASSEALGRVDQPQHF	TGTGCCAGCAGTGAAGCGCTGGGCAGGGTTGATCAGCCCCAGCATTTT
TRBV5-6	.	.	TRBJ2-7	CASSLKVGVLHEQYF	TGTGCCAGCAGCTTGAAGGTAGGGGTTCTTCACGAGCAGTACTTC
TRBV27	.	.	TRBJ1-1	CASSLAGARTEAFF	TGTGCCAGCAGCCTAGCGGGGGCGCGAACTGAAGCTTTCTTT
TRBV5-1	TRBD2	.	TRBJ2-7	CASSLGGTSGKSSYEQYF	TGCGCCAGCAGCCTCGGCGGGACTAGCGGGAAGAGCTCCTACGAGCAGTACTTC
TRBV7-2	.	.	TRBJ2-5	CASSLAGHRYQETQYF	TGTGCCAGCAGCTTAGCAGGCCACAGGTACCAAGAGACCCAGTACTTC
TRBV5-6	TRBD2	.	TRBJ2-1	CASNIQLRGGYNEQFF	TGTGCCAGCAACATCCAGCTGCGGGGGGGCTACAATGAGCAGTTCTTC
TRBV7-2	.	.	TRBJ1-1	CASSFGGSSKAFF	TGTGCCAGCAGCTTTGGGGGCTCGTCTAAAGCTTTCTTT
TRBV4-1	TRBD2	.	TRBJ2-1	CASSQDQLAGEPYNEQFF	TGCGCCAGCAGCCAAGATCAACTAGCGGGGGAACCCTACAATGAGCAGTTCTTC
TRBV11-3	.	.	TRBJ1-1	CASSLDPQGNTEAFF	TGTGCCAGCAGCTTAGACCCCCAAGGGAACACTGAAGCTTTCTTT
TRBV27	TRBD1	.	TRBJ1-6	CAIPYSGTGNNSPLHF	TGTGCCATCCCATACAGTGGGACAGGTAATAATTCACCCCTCCACTTT
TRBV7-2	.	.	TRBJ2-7	CASSQTRGEQYF	TGTGCCAGCAGCCAAACACGTGGCGAGCAGTACTTC
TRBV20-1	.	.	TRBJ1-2	CSAPAYGYTF	TGCAGTGCTCCTGCCTATGGCTACACCTTC
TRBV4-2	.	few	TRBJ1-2	CASSLPGGWHYGYTF	TGTGCCAGCAGCCTCCCGGGGGGCTGGCACTATGGCTACACCTTC
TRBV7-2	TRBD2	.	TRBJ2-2	CASSLVAGGTAGELFF	TGTGCCAGCAGCTTAGTAGCGGGGGGTACCGCCGGGGAGCTGTTTTTT
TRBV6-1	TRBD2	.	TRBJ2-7	CAGGLAGVYEQYF	TGTGCCGGCGGACTAGCGGGAGTCTACGAGCAGTACTTC
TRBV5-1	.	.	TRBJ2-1	CASSLGWDYNEQFF	TGCGCCAGCAGCTTGGGTTGGGACTACAATGAGCAGTTCTTC
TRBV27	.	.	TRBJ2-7	CASSSGTHEQYF	TGTGCCAGCAGTTCGGGGACACACGAGCAGTACTTC
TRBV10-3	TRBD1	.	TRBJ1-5	CASRPGDSEGQPQHF	TGTGCCAGTAGACCTGGGGACAGCGAAGGGCAGCCCCAGCATTTT
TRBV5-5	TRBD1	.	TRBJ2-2	CASSRPPGQENTGELFF	TGTGCCAGCAGCCGGCCCCCGGGACAGGAGAACACCGGGGAGCTGTTTTTT
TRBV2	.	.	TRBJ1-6	CASSEWSPLHF	TGTGCCAGCAGTGAATGGTCACCCCTCCACTTT
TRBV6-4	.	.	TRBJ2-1	CASSDGNEQFF	TGTGCCAGCAGTGACGGGAATGAGCAGTTCTTC
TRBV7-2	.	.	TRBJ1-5	CASSLVSQSNQPQHF	TGTGCCAGCAGCTTAGTTTCCCAGTCCAATCAGCCCCAGCATTTT
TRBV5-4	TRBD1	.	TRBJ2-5	CASSLAAGGKQETQYF	TGTGCCAGCAGCTTGGCGGCAGGGGGAAAACAAGAGACCCAGTACTTC
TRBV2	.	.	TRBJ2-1	CASLGGRNEQFF	TGTGCCAGCCTCGGGGGGCGGAATGAGCAGTTCTTC
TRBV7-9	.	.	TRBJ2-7	CASSFEGSYEQYF	TGTGCCAGCAGCTTTGAGGGTTCCTACGAGCAGTACTTC
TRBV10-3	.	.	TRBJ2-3	CAISGSTDTQYF	TGTGCCATCAGTGGTAGCACAGATACGCAGTATTTT
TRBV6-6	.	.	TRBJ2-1	CASTNSPSDEQFF	TGTGCCAGCACCAACTCCCCCAGCGATGAGCAGTTCTTC
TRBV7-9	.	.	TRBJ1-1	CASRPTGYTEAFF	TGTGCCAGCAGGCCCACCGGGTACACTGAAGCTTTCTTT
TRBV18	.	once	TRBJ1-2	CASSPPLSGGGGYTF	TGTGCCAGCTCACCCCCGCTTTCCGGGGGCGGCGGCTACACCTTC
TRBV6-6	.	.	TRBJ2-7	CASSSSIDEQYF	TGTGCCAGCAGTTCCTCTATCGACGAGCAGTACTTC
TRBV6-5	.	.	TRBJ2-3	CASSDTDTQYF	TGTGCCAGCAGTGACACAGATACGCAGTATTTT
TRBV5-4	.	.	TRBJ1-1	CASSQGQNTEAFF	TGTGCCAGCAGCCAGGGACAGAACACTGAAGCTTTCTTT
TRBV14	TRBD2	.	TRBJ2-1	CASSLGLAANNEQFF	TGTGCCAGCAGCCTGGGACTAGCGGCCAACAATGAGCAGTTCTTC
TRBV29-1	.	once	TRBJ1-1	CSVAPGKGTEAFF	TGCAGCGTTGCGCCAGGGAAGGGTACTGAAGCTTTCTTT
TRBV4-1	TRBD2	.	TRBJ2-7	CASSEREGLPYEQYF	TGCGCCAGCTCGGAGCGGGAGGGCCTCCCCTACGAGCAGTACTTC
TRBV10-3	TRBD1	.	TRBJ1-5	CAISRTGDDQPQHF	TGTGCCATCAGCCGGACAGGGGATGATCAGCCCCAGCATTTT
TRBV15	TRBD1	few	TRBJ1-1	CATNPGGSGTEAFF	TGTGCCACCAATCCAGGGGGATCGGGCACTGAAGCTTTCTTT
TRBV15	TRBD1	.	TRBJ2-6	CATSSGQGIGTNVLTF	TGTGCCACCAGCAGCGGACAGGGGATCGGTACCAACGTCCTGACTTTC
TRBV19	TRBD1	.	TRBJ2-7	CASSITGTGIYEQYF	TGTGCCAGTAGTATAACTGGGACAGGGATCTACGAGCAGTACTTC
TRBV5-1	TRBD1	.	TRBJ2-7	CASSLQGAPYEQYF	TGCGCCAGCAGCCTACAGGGGGCCCCCTACGAGCAGTACTTC
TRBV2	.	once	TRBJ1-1	CASGRMGAGDTEAFF	TGTGCCAGCGGGAGAATGGGGGCGGGGGACACTGAAGCTTTCTTT
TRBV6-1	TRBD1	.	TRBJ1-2	CASSEAGTGNYGYTF	TGTGCCAGCAGTGAAGCGGGGACAGGGAACTATGGCTACACCTTC
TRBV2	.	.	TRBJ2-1	CASSVRVNNEQFF	TGTGCCAGCAGTGTAAGAGTTAACAATGAGCAGTTCTTC
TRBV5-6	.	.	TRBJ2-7	CASSLSQGFPEQYF	TGTGCCAGCAGCTTGTCACAGGGTTTCCCCGAGCAGTACTTC
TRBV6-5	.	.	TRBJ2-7	CASSYGVSSYEQYF	TGTGCCAGCAGTTATGGGGTCAGCTCCTACGAGCAGTACTTC
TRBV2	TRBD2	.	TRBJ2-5	CASSEEVAGGETQYF	TGTGCCAGCAGTGAAGAGGTGGCGGGGGGGGAGACCCAGTACTTC
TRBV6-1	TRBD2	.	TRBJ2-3	CAGGTSGTGTDTQYF	TGTGCCGGAGGGACTAGCGGGACAGGCACAGATACGCAGTATTTT
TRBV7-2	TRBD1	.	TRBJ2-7	CASSPGQGPYEQYF	TGTGCCAGCAGCCCCGGACAGGGGCCCTACGAGCAGTACTTC
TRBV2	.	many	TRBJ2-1	CASKTVSYNEQFF	TGTGCCAGCAAGACAGTTTCCTACAATGAGCAGTTCTTC
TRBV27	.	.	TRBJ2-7	CASSSAEISYEQYF	TGTGCCAGCAGTTCAGCGGAGATCTCCTACGAGCAGTACTTC
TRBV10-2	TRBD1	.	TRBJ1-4	CASSDNDRANEKLFF	TGCGCCAGCAGTGACAACGACAGGGCTAATGAAAAACTGTTTTTT
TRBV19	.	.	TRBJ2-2	CASSTYGVAGELFF	TGTGCCAGTAGTACATATGGTGTGGCCGGGGAGCTGTTTTTT
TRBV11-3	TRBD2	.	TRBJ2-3	CASSSGKTSGARRTQYF	TGTGCCAGCAGCTCAGGCAAGACTAGCGGAGCCCGGAGGACGCAGTATTTT
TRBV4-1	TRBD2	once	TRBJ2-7	CASSRLAGPLYEQYF	TGCGCCAGCAGCCGACTAGCGGGGCCCCTCTACGAGCAGTACTTC